Presented here are 20 T cell receptor beta chains from one specimen sequenced in a study. Each CDR3 protein is one row after TCRdb ran MiXCR on the 5' RACE reads. The table lists roughly 55,000 distinct CDR3 sequences, about 25% of them singletons. Input material: tumor-infiltrating naive CD4+ T cells sorted from the breast tumor. The sample's subset: naive CD4+ T cells, CD4+CD45RA+CD25-. All receptors derive from a female donor with breast cancer.

The chain has TRBV24-1 and TRBJ1-2; unclear D gene. Germline V gene data show CDR1 as KGHDR and CDR2 as SFDVKD. The V end was cut by 2 bases, the J end by 3 bases, with 6 bases between. The CDR3 contains 13 residues. The CDR3 is CATSDSSDYGYTF. DNA for the CDR3: TGTGCCACCAGTGATTCTTCGGACTATGGCTACACCTTC.

The V call is TRBV27, the J call TRBJ1-1; D is possibly TRBD1 (6 bases). This CDR3 region has 13 residues. Germline V gene sequence: CDR1 MNHEY, CDR2 SMNVEV (reference sequence). Deletions cut 6 bases from V and 5 bases from J, with 13 bases between. Here the CDR3 reads CASSRTGRTEAFF. The CDR3 bases are TGTGCCAGCAGCCGAACAGGGCGTACTGAAGCTTTCTTT.

This chain links TRBV5-1 with TRBJ1-1; weak D call: TRBD1 (5 bases). Germline V lookup: CDR1 SGHRS, CDR2 YFSETQ. This CDR3 spans 16 amino acids. Trimming removed 3 bases at V and 5 bases at J, with 20 bases between. CDR3 in DNA: TGCGCCAGCAGCTCCTCAGGATGGGGCAGTCGGACTGAAGCTTTCTTT. Translation gives CASSSSGWGSRTEAFF.

Only a few counts were recorded for this clonotype. J is TRBJ2-6 and V is TRBV7-9; 9 bases agree with TRBD1. The CDR3 has 19 residues. CDR1 is SEHNR and CDR2 is FQNEAQ in the germline V gene (reference sequence). J was trimmed by 2 bases and V by 5 bases; bases with no gene match: 13. The CDR3 here is CASSIDRGWPSTGANVLTF. CDR3 in DNA: TGTGCCAGCAGCATCGACAGGGGGTGGCCCTCCACTGGGGCCAACGTCCTGACTTTC.

This clonotype was counted ten times or more. The chain joins TRBV4-3 to TRBJ1-4; 11 positions agree with TRBD1. J gave up 2 bases and V 1 base, and 3 bases lay outside the gene matches. The germline CDR1 and CDR2 sequences are LGHNA and YSLEER. CDR3 size: 17 residues. This chain's CDR3 is CASSQGTGGATNEKLFF. CDR3 DNA: TGCGCCAGCAGCCAAGGGACAGGGGGCGCGACTAATGAAAAACTGTTTTTT.

As regards this clonotype: This may arise from a read error, as a much more abundant clone is one base away. V is TRBV6-5 and J is TRBJ1-1; a possible D gene is TRBD1 (6 bases). The CDR3 length is 13 residues. Germline V gene data show CDR1 as MNHEY and CDR2 as SVGAGI. The CDR3 DNA is TGTGCCAGCAGGTCCTGGGGGGACACTGAAGCTGTCTTT. It yields the protein CASRSWGDTEAVF.

The CDR3 region has the DNA TGTGCCAGCAGCTACCGGGACAGTTTCAATCAGCCCCAGCATTTT. It encodes CASSYRDSFNQPQHF. V gene TRBV6-6 combines with J gene TRBJ1-5, with 7 nucleotides matching TRBD1. The CDR3 contains 15 residues. V lost 6 bases and J lost 3; bases outside the gene matches: 8. CDR1 MNHNY and CDR2 SVGAGI come from the germline V gene (reference sequence).

A few counts support this clonotype. The gene calls are TRBV7-8 and TRBJ2-2, with 7 bases aligning to TRBD2. The CDR3 runs 15 residues. Germline-derived CDR1 and CDR2 are SGHVS and FQNEAQ. V lost 5 bases, J lost 7 bases, and 10 bases stayed unmatched. The CDR3 DNA sequence: TGTGCCAGCAGCCAGCAGCGGGGTAGGGGCGGGGAGCTGTTTTTT. It encodes CASSQQRGRGGELFF.

Worth noting for this clonotype: This likely comes from a read error, as the CDR3 has no conserved phenylalanine or tryptophan at its end. This sequence joins TRBV4-1 and TRBJ2-7; D gene unclear. The CDR3 has 15 amino acids. Looked up from germline, CDR1 is MGHRA and CDR2 is YSYEKL. V lost 4 bases and J lost 2, with 15 bases in between. The CDR3 region is CASSPSRRDTYEQYS. The CDR3 bases are TGCGCCAGCAGCCCATCGCGCCGAGACACCTACGAGCAGTACTCC.

In this sample, this clonotype turned up many times. This chain links TRBV10-3 with TRBJ2-4, with D possibly being TRBD2 (5 bases). Germline V gives CDR1 ENHRY, CDR2 SYGVKD. CDR3 length: 13 residues. Between the trimmed V and J ends, which lost 0 bases and 7 bases, there was a span of 7 bases. Here the CDR3 reads CAISESEGNIQYF. In nucleotides, the CDR3 is TGTGCCATCAGTGAGTCAGAGGGCAACATTCAGTACTTC.

This sequence joins TRBV4-1 and TRBJ2-1; 11 nucleotides line up with TRBD2. CDR3 length equals 17 residues. V lost 1 base to trimming and J lost 2 bases; unmatched junction nucleotides: 4. Germline-derived CDR1 and CDR2 are MGHRA and YSYEKL. The DNA of the CDR3 is TGCGCCAGCAGCCAAGTTATAGCGGGAGGGCCCTACAATGAGCAGTTCTTC. It is translated as CASSQVIAGGPYNEQFF.

CDR3 bases: TGTGCCAGCAGCCAAAGGGCGGGGGGAGCTTTCTTT. The encoded protein is CASSQRAGGAFF. V gene TRBV3-1 combines with J gene TRBJ1-1; tentatively, D is TRBD1 (5 bases). Germline values: CDR1 LGHDT, CDR2 YNNKEL (reference sequence). The ends were cut back, 2 bases at V and 10 bases at J, with 11 bases in the middle. This CDR3 has 12 amino acids. Combining the CDR3 with reference TRBV3-1 and TRBJ1-1 gives the whole variable domain DTAVSQTPKYLVTQMGNDKSIKCEQNLGHDTMYWYKQDSKKFLKIMFSYNNKELIINETVPNRFSPKSPDKAHLNLHINSLELGDSAVYFCASSQRAGGAFFGQGTRLTVV.

This clonotype is deemed medium-sized. V gene TRBV20-1 combines with J gene TRBJ2-5; no firm D call. The CDR3 is made up of 14 amino acids. CDR1 and CDR2 from the germline V gene are DFQATT and SNEGSKA (reference sequence). The ends were cut back, 5 bases at V and 1 base at J, with 14 bases in the middle. CDR3 loop: CSAPRPPTQETQYF. DNA for the CDR3: TGCAGTGCTCCACGACCTCCCACCCAAGAGACCCAGTACTTC.

About this clonotype: The CDR3 end shows no conserved phenylalanine or tryptophan, and so a read error is likely. The rearrangement links TRBV5-1 to TRBJ2-5; TRBD1 aligns across 7 bases. J was trimmed by 0 bases and V by 0 bases; bases with no gene match: 5. This CDR3 is built from 16 residues. Germline values: CDR1 SGHRS, CDR2 YFSETQ. The CDR3 DNA sequence: TGCGCCAGCAGCTTGGCTGGACAGGCGAACCAAGAGACCCAGTACTGC. This codes for CASSLAGQANQETQYC.

In DNA, the CDR3 is TGTGCCATCAGTGACCCCGTGGGGAACCACGAGCAGTACTTC. This sequence encodes CAISDPVGNHEQYF. The chain joins TRBV10-3 to TRBJ2-7, with D uncertain. The CDR3 is 14 amino acids. CDR1 ENHRY and CDR2 SYGVKD come from the germline V gene. Trimming stripped 3 bases from V and 5 bases from J, with 14 bases between.

The gene calls are TRBV12-3 or TRBV12-4 and TRBJ2-1; D not resolved. V dropped 9 bases and J dropped 6 bases, with 18 bases sitting between them. The CDR3 totals 14 residues. As DNA, the CDR3 is TGTGCCAGTATAGGCCCCCCTAGAATCAATGAGCAGTTCTTC. It yields the protein CASIGPPRINEQFF.

This clonotype was detected many times. The rearrangement joins TRBV7-6 to TRBJ2-5; D remains unclear. Trimming stripped 3 bases from V and 5 bases from J, with 10 bases between. This CDR3 region has 13 residues. CDR1 and CDR2 from the germline V gene are SGHVS and FNYEAQ. In DNA form, the CDR3 reads TGTGCCAGCAGCTTTTTTGAAAGGGAGACCCAGTACTTC. Translation: CASSFFERETQYF.

This sequence joins TRBV12-5 and TRBJ2-3; 8 bases map to TRBD2. The CDR3 is 17 amino acids. The germline V gene has CDR1 LGHNT and CDR2 FRNRAP. The V segment lost 4 bases and the J segment 3 bases; nucleotides outside the gene matches: 12. The CDR3 loop is CASGSSYGTRGTDTQYF. CDR3 in DNA: TGTGCTAGTGGTTCCTCCTACGGGACTAGGGGTACAGATACGCAGTATTTT.

The chain is built from TRBV7-3 and TRBJ2-3; 9 bases align to TRBD2. The J segment lost 6 bases and the V segment lost 2 bases, leaving 6 bases of the junction unmatched. CDR3 length: 15 amino acids. The germline gives CDR1 SGHTA, CDR2 FQGTGA. The CDR3 DNA is TGTGCCAGCAGCTTAGGCGGGAGGGCCGGGGATACGCAGTATTTT. This translates into CASSLGGRAGDTQYF.

At least ten counts were recorded for this clonotype. The V gene is TRBV4-1, the J gene TRBJ2-4, with 8 bases fitting TRBD2. Germline V lookup: CDR1 MGHRA, CDR2 YSYEKL. This CDR3 is built from 19 residues. With 1 base clipped from V and 0 bases from J, the junction kept 11 bases outside the gene matches. The CDR3 DNA reads TGCGCCAGCAGCCAAGGATATGTTCGCGGGAGGCTAGCCAAAAACATTCAGTACTTC. Encoded protein: CASSQGYVRGRLAKNIQYF.